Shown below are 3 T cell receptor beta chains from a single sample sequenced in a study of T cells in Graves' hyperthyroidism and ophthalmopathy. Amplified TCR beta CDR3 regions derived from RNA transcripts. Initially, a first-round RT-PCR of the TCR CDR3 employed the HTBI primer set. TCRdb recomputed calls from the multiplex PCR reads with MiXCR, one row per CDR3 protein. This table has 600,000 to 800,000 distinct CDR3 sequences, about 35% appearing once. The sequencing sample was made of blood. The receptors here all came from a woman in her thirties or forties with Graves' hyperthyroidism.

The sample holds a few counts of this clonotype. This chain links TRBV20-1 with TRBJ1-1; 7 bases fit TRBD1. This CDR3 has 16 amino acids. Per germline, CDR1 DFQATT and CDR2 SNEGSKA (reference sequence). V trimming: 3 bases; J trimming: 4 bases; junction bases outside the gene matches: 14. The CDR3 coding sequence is TGCAGTGCTAGGGGAGGACAGGTGGCTGGGAGCACTGAAGCTTTCTTT. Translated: CSARGGQVAGSTEAFF.

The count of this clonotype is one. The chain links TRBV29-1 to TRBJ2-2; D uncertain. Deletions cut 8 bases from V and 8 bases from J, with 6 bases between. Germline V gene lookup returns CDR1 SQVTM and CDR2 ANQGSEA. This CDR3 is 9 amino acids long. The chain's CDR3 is CSTTGELFF. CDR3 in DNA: TGCAGCACCACAGGGGAGCTGTTTTTT.

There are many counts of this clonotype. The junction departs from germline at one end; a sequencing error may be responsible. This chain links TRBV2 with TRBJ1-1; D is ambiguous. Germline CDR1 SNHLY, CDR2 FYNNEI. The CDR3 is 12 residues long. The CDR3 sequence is CASREGRTEAFF. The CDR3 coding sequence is TGTGCCAGCAGGGAAGGAAGGACTGAAGCTTTCTTT.